Each of the 23 T cell receptor beta chains below was sequenced from the same sample in a study of patients and donors after allogeneic stem cell transplantation. TCRdb analysed the RT-PCR reads with MiXCR anew, one entry per CDR3 protein. The sample has 920,000 or so distinct CDR3 sequences, over 15% seen once; the top ten hold roughly 6%. The material sequenced was blood, either unsorted or a sorted T cell fraction (not recorded which). These receptor sequences come from a human donor who was either an allogeneic HSCT recipient or a stem cell or donor lymphocyte infusion donor (not recorded which). It is not recorded whose cells these are; they may come from a transplant donor.

This clonotype occurred a few times. The chain couples TRBV10-3 to TRBJ1-2, with D possibly being TRBD1 (5 bases). This CDR3 region has 14 residues. V was pared by 6 bases and J by 4 bases, with 15 bases between. Germline values: CDR1 ENHRY, CDR2 SYGVKD. CDR3 region: CAIRGDGGFYGYTF. The CDR3 DNA reads as TGTGCCATCAGGGGGGACGGAGGATTCTATGGCTACACCTTC.

J is TRBJ2-1 and V is TRBV7-9; the match to TRBD2 covers 7 bases. The ends lost 5 bases at V and 2 bases at J; junction bases unmatched: 6. CDR1 and CDR2 from the germline V gene are SEHNR and FQNEAQ (reference sequence). The CDR3 has 15 amino acids. CDR3 nucleotide sequence: TGTGCCAGCAGCCAAAGCGGGGTGCCCTACAATGAGCAGTTCTTC. Translated: CASSQSGVPYNEQFF.

J is TRBJ2-5 and V is TRBV24-1; D might be TRBD1 or TRBD2, each matching 5 bases. The CDR3 extends over 18 amino acids. The germline V gene encodes CDR1 KGHDR and CDR2 SFDVKD. The ends were cut back, 0 bases at V and 9 bases at J, with 25 bases in the middle. The CDR3 DNA reads as TGTGCCACCAGTGATTTGCCGCGACCTGGGACCGGTATCGGGGCCCAGTACTTC. Its translation: CATSDLPRPGTGIGAQYF.

The table lists this clonotype with a few counts. The rearrangement joins TRBV4-1 to TRBJ2-7, with TRBD2 as a possible D gene (5 bases). The CDR3 runs 15 residues. Trimming took off 2 bases at V and 0 bases at J, with 11 bases between the two ends. Germline V gene sequence: CDR1 MGHRA, CDR2 YSYEKL. In DNA form, the CDR3 reads TGCGCCAGCAGCCAAATCCGAGGGTCCTCCTACGAGCAGTACTTC. Translation gives CASSQIRGSSYEQYF.

This clonotype was seen at least ten times. The DNA of the CDR3 is TGTGCCAGCAGAGCCCCGGGGAGCACTGAAGCTTTCTTT. It codes for CASRAPGSTEAFF. The rearrangement joins TRBV6-1 to TRBJ1-1, with no clear D. Per the germline V gene, CDR1 is MNHNS and CDR2 is SASEGT. The CDR3 totals 13 residues. Trimming pared 6 bases from V and 4 bases from J, leaving 12 bases between.

This sequence joins TRBV3-1 and TRBJ2-3; D remains ambiguous. The V and J ends lost 7 bases and 0 bases respectively, with 11 bases between them. The CDR3 has 14 residues. Germline CDR1 and CDR2: LGHDT and YNNKEL (reference sequence). As DNA, the CDR3 is TGTGCCAGCACCCTCTGGTCTAGCACAGATACGCAGTATTTT. Amino acid sequence: CASTLWSSTDTQYF.

This clonotype was observed a few times. The V gene is TRBV29-1, the J gene TRBJ2-7; TRBD2 is a possible D gene (6 bases). Germline values: CDR1 SQVTM, CDR2 ANQGSEA. The CDR3 spans 14 residues. Trimming shortened V by 6 bases and J by 3 bases, and 18 bases separated the two germline ends. The CDR3: CSVGGGRDVYEQYF. The CDR3 DNA reads TGCAGCGTGGGGGGTGGCAGGGATGTCTACGAGCAGTACTTC.

This clonotype was detected a few times. This sequence joins TRBV12-3 or TRBV12-4 and TRBJ1-5; possibly TRBD1 for D (5 bases). The CDR3 spans 15 residues. V lost 10 bases and J lost 6, with 22 bases in between. CDR3 DNA sequence: TGTGCCACCCTTCGGGGCCACAACACCCTTCAGCCCCAGCATTTT. This translates into CATLRGHNTLQPQHF.

This chain joins TRBV9 and TRBJ1-5; D ambiguous. The CDR3 loop spans 16 amino acids. Per germline, CDR1 SGDLS and CDR2 YYNGEE. V lost 5 bases and J lost 2, with 17 bases in between. Here the CDR3 reads CASRHFAAFRNQPQHF. CDR3 coding DNA: TGTGCCAGCAGGCACTTTGCCGCCTTTCGCAATCAGCCCCAGCATTTT.

The chain employs TRBV20-1 and TRBJ2-1, with TRBD1 as a possible D gene (5 bases). The length of the CDR3 is 10 residues. Germline assignment: CDR1 DFQATT and CDR2 SNEGSKA (reference sequence). This CDR3 reads CSSGRNEQFF. The CDR3 nucleotides are TGCAGCTCAGGGCGCAATGAGCAGTTCTTC.

CDR3 region: CASSEAEQFF. The CDR3 DNA reads TGTGCCAGCTCAGAGGCTGAGCAGTTCTTC. The V and J genes are TRBV18 and TRBJ2-1; D not resolved. The V and J ends lost 5 bases and 9 bases respectively, with 5 bases between them. CDR1 KGHSH and CDR2 LQKENI come from the germline V gene. The CDR3 is 10 residues long.

The chain links TRBV7-2 to TRBJ1-4, with D maybe TRBD1 (5 bases). CDR1 is SGHTA and CDR2 is FQGNSA in the germline V gene. The CDR3 totals 15 residues. V lost 5 bases and J lost 8, with 18 bases in between. The CDR3 here is CASSPDGTLGEKLFF. Here the CDR3 DNA reads TGTGCCAGCAGCCCGGACGGGACTCTGGGAGAAAAACTGTTTTTT.

In this sample, this clonotype turned up a few times. The chain uses TRBV7-2 and TRBJ2-7; maybe TRBD1 (6 bases). V was pared by 4 bases and J by 3 bases, with 16 bases between. This CDR3 is 15 amino acids long. Germline V CDR1 and CDR2: SGHTA, FQGNSA. CDR3 nucleotide sequence: TGTGCCAGCAGCTCACGGAGACAGGCTATCTACGAGCAGTACTTC. It is translated as CASSSRRQAIYEQYF.

The V gene is TRBV24-1, the J gene TRBJ2-2; no clear D. CDR1 KGHDR and CDR2 SFDVKD come from the germline V gene. This CDR3 is built from 12 residues. The V end lost 4 bases, the J end lost 3 bases, and 2 bases lay between the germline ends. CDR3 loop: CATSEDTGELFF. The CDR3 coding sequence is TGTGCCACCAGTGAGGACACCGGGGAGCTGTTTTTT.

The rearrangement uses TRBV11-3 and TRBJ2-7; D may match TRBD1 or TRBD2 (5 bases each). Deletions cut 5 bases from V and 5 bases from J, with 19 bases between. The CDR3 runs 15 residues. Germline-derived CDR1 and CDR2 are SGHNT and YENEEA. The DNA for the CDR3 is TGTGCCAGCAGCCCCCGGGACGTAAAAAGTCACGAGCAGTACTTC. Amino acids: CASSPRDVKSHEQYF. Full variable domain (rest looked up from reference TRBV11-3 and TRBJ2-7): EAGVVQSPRYKIIEKKQPVAFWCNPISGHNTLYWYLQNLGQGPELLIRYENEEAVDDSQLPKDRFSAERLKGVDSTLKIQPAELGDSAVYLCASSPRDVKSHEQYFGPGTRLTVT.

CDR3 sequence: CSAREGSLGSPLHF. The CDR3 bases are TGCAGTGCTAGAGAAGGGTCACTAGGTTCACCCCTCCACTTT. The J gene is TRBJ1-6, the V gene TRBV20-1, with unresolved D. V was clipped by 0 bases and J by 9 bases, with 12 bases between them. Looked up from germline, CDR1 is DFQATT and CDR2 is SNEGSKA (reference sequence). The CDR3 sequence is 14 residues long.

The chain links TRBV12-3 or TRBV12-4 to TRBJ1-4; maybe TRBD1 (5 bases). Trimming left V 8 bases short and J 7 bases short, with 17 bases between. The CDR3 is 14 amino acids. The CDR3 nucleotides are TGTGCCAGCGGCAGGTCCGGGGCTGCTGAAAAACTGTTTTTT. It is translated as CASGRSGAAEKLFF.

This clonotype was observed a few times. The chain uses TRBV20-1 and TRBJ1-3; D not certain. Germline CDR1 DFQATT, CDR2 SNEGSKA (reference sequence). The CDR3 sequence is 12 residues long. The ends were cut back, 3 bases at V and 6 bases at J, with 9 bases in the middle. CDR3 in DNA: TGCAGTGCTAGGCAGGATCTAAACACCATATATTTT. Encoded protein: CSARQDLNTIYF.

The J gene is TRBJ2-1, the V gene TRBV3-1, with 8 bases fitting TRBD2. CDR3 size: 17 residues. CDR1 is LGHDT and CDR2 is YNNKEL in the germline V gene (reference sequence). J was trimmed by 6 bases and V by 0 bases; bases with no gene match: 10. The CDR3: CASSQDLTGGASNEQFF. The CDR3 bases are TGTGCCAGCAGCCAAGATCTTACGGGGGGGGCTTCCAATGAGCAGTTCTTC.

This clonotype occurred a few times. The genes are TRBV6-1 and TRBJ1-1; D unresolved. Germline assignment: CDR1 MNHNS and CDR2 SASEGT. V gave up 1 base and J gave up 6 bases, with 6 bases separating them. The CDR3 has 12 residues. The CDR3 DNA reads as TGTGCCAGCAGTGAAGGGTATCCTGAAGCTTTCTTT. It is translated as CASSEGYPEAFF.

The J gene is TRBJ2-3, the V gene TRBV20-1; 8 bases line up with TRBD1. From germline, CDR1 is DFQATT and CDR2 SNEGSKA (reference sequence). The CDR3 contains 15 residues. Germline trimming cut 4 bases from V and 5 bases from J; bases unmatched to any gene: 11. CDR3 nucleotide sequence: TGCAGTGCTACCACAGACAGGGGCCTAGTAGATACGCAGTATTTT. This codes for CSATTDRGLVDTQYF.

This clonotype was seen many times. The chain combines TRBV6-5 with TRBJ2-4, with a possible D match to TRBD2 (6 bases). Germline V gene sequence: CDR1 MNHEY, CDR2 SVGAGI. V shed 0 bases and J shed 5 bases, with 14 bases lying between them. The CDR3 spans 16 residues. CDR3: CASSYSAAPGENIQYF. In DNA form, the CDR3 reads TGTGCCAGCAGTTACTCAGCGGCCCCGGGGGAAAACATTCAGTACTTC.

This clonotype was seen at least ten times. A read error may produce the germline difference seen at one junction end. This sequence joins TRBV7-9 and TRBJ2-3, with TRBD1 identical over 8 bases. This CDR3 spans 13 amino acids. CDR1 and CDR2 (germline): SEHNR, FQNEAQ (reference sequence). DNA for the CDR3: TGCGCCAGCAGCCCACAGGGGGCAGATACGCAGTATTTT. Protein product: CASSPQGADTQYF.